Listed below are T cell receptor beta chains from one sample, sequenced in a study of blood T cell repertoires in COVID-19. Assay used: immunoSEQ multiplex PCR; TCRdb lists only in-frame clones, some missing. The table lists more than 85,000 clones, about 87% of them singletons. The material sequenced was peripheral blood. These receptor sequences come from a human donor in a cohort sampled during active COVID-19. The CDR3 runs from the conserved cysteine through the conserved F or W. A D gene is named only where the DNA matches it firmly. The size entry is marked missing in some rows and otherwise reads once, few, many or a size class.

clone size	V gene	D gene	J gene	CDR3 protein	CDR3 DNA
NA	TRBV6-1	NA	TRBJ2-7	CASSEGWQSYEQYF	TGTGCCAGCAGTGAAGGATGGCAGTCCTACGAGCAGTACTTC
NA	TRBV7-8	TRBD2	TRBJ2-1	CASSSHTRLAAYNEQFF	TGTGCCAGCAGCTCCCACACCAGACTAGCGGCTTACAATGAGCAGTTCTTC
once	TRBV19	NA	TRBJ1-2	CASSDYGVTILGYGYTF	TGTGCCAGTAGTGACTACGGAGTTACCATTTTGGGGTATGGCTACACCTTC
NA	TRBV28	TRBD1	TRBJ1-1	CASSLLGQGFTEAFF	TGTGCCAGCAGCCTCCTTGGACAGGGGTTCACTGAAGCTTTCTTT
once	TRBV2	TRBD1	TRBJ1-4	CASRPGQRGLEKLFF	TGTGCCAGCAGACCGGGACAGAGGGGTTTGGAAAAACTGTTTTTT
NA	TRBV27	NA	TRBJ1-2	CASSYSTGKGYTF	TGTGCCAGCAGTTATAGTACGGGAAAGGGCTACACCTTC
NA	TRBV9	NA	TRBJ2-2	CASSVAGVNTGELFF	TGTGCCAGCAGCGTAGCGGGGGTTAACACCGGGGAGCTGTTTTTT
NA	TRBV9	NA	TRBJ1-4	CASSVGAGYNEKLFF	TGTGCCAGCAGCGTAGGTGCAGGGTACAATGAAAAACTGTTTTTT
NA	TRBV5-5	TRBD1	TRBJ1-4	CASSSQGPNEKLFF	TGTGCCAGCAGCTCACAGGGGCCGAATGAAAAACTGTTTTTT
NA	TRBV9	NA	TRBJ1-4	CASSVGLATNEKLFF	TGTGCCAGCAGCGTAGGACTAGCAACTAATGAAAAACTGTTTTTT
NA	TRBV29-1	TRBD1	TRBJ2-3	CSAEAGRGDTQYF	TGCAGCGCCGAGGCGGGCAGGGGGGATACGCAGTATTTT
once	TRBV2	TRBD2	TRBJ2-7	CASSVTSGESSYEQYF	TGTGCCAGCAGTGTTACTAGCGGCGAAAGCTCCTACGAGCAGTACTTC
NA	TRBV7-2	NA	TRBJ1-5	CASSLLSQPQHF	TGTGCCAGCAGCCTGTTAAGCCAGCCCCAGCATTTT
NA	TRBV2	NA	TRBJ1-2	CASSPYSGGTISFAF	TGTGCCAGCAGTCCCTATAGTGGCGGCACCATTTCCTTCGCCTTC
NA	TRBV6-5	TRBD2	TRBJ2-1	CASAREGSYNEQFF	TGTGCCAGCGCGAGGGAGGGGTCCTACAATGAGCAGTTCTTC
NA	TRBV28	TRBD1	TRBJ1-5	CASSLFRQGGNQPQHF	TGTGCCAGCAGTTTATTCCGACAGGGCGGCAATCAGCCCCAGCATTTT
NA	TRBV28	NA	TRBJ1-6	CASSTYGHKLGSFRSPLHF	TGTGCCAGCAGTACCTATGGACACAAACTCGGTTCTTTTCGATCACCCCTCCACTTT
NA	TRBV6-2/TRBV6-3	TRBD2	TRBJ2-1	CASSYSPAGSYNEQFF	TGTGCCAGCAGTTACTCCCCAGCGGGGTCCTACAATGAGCAGTTCTTC
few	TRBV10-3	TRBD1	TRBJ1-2	CAITTGQGTLDGYTF	TGTGCCATCACCACCGGACAGGGAACCCTTGATGGCTACACCTTC
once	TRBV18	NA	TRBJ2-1	CASKPDSRSYNEQFF	TGTGCCAGCAAACCGGACAGTCGCTCCTACAATGAGCAGTTCTTC
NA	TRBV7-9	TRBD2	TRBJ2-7	CASSRTSGLYEQYF	TGTGCCAGCAGCCGGACTAGCGGCCTATACGAGCAGTACTTC
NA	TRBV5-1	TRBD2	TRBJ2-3	CASSPGLGTDTQYF	TGCGCCAGCAGCCCGGGACTAGGTACAGATACGCAGTATTTT
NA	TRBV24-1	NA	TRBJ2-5	CATRGPQETQYF	TGTGCCACCAGGGGGCCCCAGGAGACCCAGTACTTC
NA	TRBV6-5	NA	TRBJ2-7	CASTGSYEQYF	TGTGCCAGCACAGGATCCTACGAGCAGTACTTC
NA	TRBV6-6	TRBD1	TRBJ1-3	CASRQPGQGFGNTIYF	TGTGCCAGCAGGCAACCGGGACAGGGCTTTGGAAACACCATATATTTT
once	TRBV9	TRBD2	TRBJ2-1	CASSDPGLADNEQFF	TGTGCCAGCAGCGACCCGGGACTAGCGGACAATGAGCAGTTCTTC
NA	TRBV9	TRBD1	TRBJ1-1	CASSVGGQGAGSEAFF	TGTGCCAGCAGCGTAGGAGGACAGGGGGCGGGCTCTGAAGCTTTCTTT
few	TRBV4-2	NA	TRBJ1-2	CASSQGTARTIGYTF	TGTGCCAGCAGCCAAGGGACAGCTAGAACTATTGGCTACACCTTC
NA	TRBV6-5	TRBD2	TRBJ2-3	CASSAGLAGWYF	TGTGCCAGCAGCGCGGGACTAGCTGGATGGTATTTT
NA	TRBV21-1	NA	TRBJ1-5	CASNRDRLLQPQHF	TGTGCCAGCAACCGTGACAGATTACTACAGCCCCAGCATTTT
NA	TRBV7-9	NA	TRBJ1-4	CASSPAGGVNEKLFF	TGTGCCAGCAGCCCAGCGGGGGGCGTTAATGAAAAACTGTTTTTT
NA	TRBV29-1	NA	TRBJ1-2	CSVGGDYGYTF	TGCAGCGTTGGCGGGGACTATGGCTACACCTTC
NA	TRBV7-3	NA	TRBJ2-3	CASSFRQTDTQYF	TGTGCCAGCAGCTTTCGCCAGACAGATACGCAGTATTTT
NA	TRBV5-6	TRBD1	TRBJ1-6	CASSLMRDRGHSPLHF	TGTGCCAGCAGCTTGATGCGGGACAGGGGTCATTCACCCCTCCACTTT
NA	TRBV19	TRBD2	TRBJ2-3	CATSSGGPDTQYF	TGTGCCACATCGAGCGGGGGCCCCGATACGCAGTATTTT
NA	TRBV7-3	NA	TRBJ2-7	CASSFSEQYF	TGTGCCAGCAGCTTCTCCGAGCAGTACTTC
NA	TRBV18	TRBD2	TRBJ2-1	CASSPRSSGYNEQFF	TGTGCCAGCTCACCACGATCTAGCGGCTACAATGAGCAGTTCTTC
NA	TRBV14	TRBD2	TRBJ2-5	CASSQDFGGRAAETQYF	TGTGCCAGCAGCCAAGATTTTGGCGGGAGGGCCGCGGAGACCCAGTACTTC
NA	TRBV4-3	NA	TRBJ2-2	CASSQDQATGELFF	TGCGCCAGCAGCCAAGATCAGGCGACCGGGGAGCTGTTTTTT
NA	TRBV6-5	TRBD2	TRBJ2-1	CASSYSGTSPKQFF	TGTGCCAGCAGTTACTCCGGGACTAGCCCTAAGCAGTTCTTC
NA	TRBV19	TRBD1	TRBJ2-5	CASSDYPGQAQETQYF	TGTGCCAGTAGTGACTACCCCGGACAGGCCCAAGAGACCCAGTACTTC
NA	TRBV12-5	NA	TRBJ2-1	CASGLVVGSEQFF	TGTGCTAGTGGTTTGGTAGTGGGGAGTGAGCAGTTCTTC
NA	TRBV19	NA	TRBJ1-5	CASGQAVRNQPQHF	TGTGCCAGTGGGCAGGCCGTGCGCAATCAGCCCCAGCATTTT
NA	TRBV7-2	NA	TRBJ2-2	CASSLGGVTGELFF	TGTGCCAGCAGCTTAGGGGGAGTCACCGGGGAGCTGTTTTTT
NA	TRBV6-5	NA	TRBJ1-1	CASSVSTGFNTEAFF	TGTGCCAGCAGCGTATCTACAGGATTTAACACTGAAGCTTTCTTT
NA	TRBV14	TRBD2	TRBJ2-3	CASSPLAGDLDTQYF	TGTGCCAGCAGTCCGTTGGCGGGGGACTTGGACACGCAGTATTTT
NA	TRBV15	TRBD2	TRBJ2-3	CATELRDGTSRTDTQYF	TGTGCCACCGAACTGCGCGATGGGACTAGCCGGACAGATACGCAGTATTTT
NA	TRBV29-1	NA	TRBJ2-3	CSLREGTDTQYF	TGCAGCCTCCGGGAAGGCACAGATACGCAGTATTTT